The 6 T cell receptor beta chains presented below share a single source sample, sequenced in a study of blood T cell repertoires in COVID-19. The protocol was immunoSEQ multiplex PCR, while the TCRdb copy is restricted to in-frame clones and leaves out a portion. Of nearly 200,000 clones in the sample, around 81% were seen once. The sample consisted of PBMCs or T cells enriched from blood (not recorded which). These receptors were obtained from a man in his forties who had recovered from COVID-19.

The DNA for the CDR3 is TGTGCCAGCAGCGCACGACAGACTTCCACAGATACGCAGTATTTT. Translating it yields CASSARQTSTDTQYF. V is TRBV13 and J is TRBJ2-3, with D tentatively TRBD1 (5 bases). The V end lost 5 bases, the J end lost 2 bases, and 14 bases lay between the germline ends. Germline V gene data show CDR1 as PRHDT and CDR2 as FYEKMQ (reference sequence). The CDR3 runs 15 residues.

V and J are TRBV15 and TRBJ1-1, with 9 bases fitting TRBD1. V trimming: 3 bases; J trimming: 7 bases; junction bases outside the gene matches: 3. The CDR3 totals 13 residues. Per the germline V gene, CDR1 is LNHNV and CDR2 is YYDKDF (reference sequence). Written as DNA, the CDR3 is TGTGCCACCAGCAGGGGACAGGGTGGTGAAGCTTTCTTT. Its protein is CATSRGQGGEAFF. The variable domain in full, with the rest retrieved from reference TRBV15 and TRBJ1-1, is DAMVIQNPRYQVTQFGKPVTLSCSQTLNHNVMYWYQQKSSQAPKLLFHYYDKDFNNEADTPDNFQSRRPNTSFCFLDIRSPGLGDTAMYLCATSRGQGGEAFFGQGTRLTVV.

This rearrangement joins TRBV28 to TRBJ1-5; D perhaps matches TRBD1 (5 bases). Germline CDR1 MDHEN, CDR2 SYDVKM. The V gene lost 6 bases and the J gene lost 0 bases, with 15 bases spanning the gap. The CDR3 has 16 amino acids. The CDR3, as DNA: TGTGCCAGCAGCCTGGGGCAGCGCCTTAGCAATCAGCCCCAGCATTTT. This encodes CASSLGQRLSNQPQHF.

This clone appeared once. This chain connects TRBV30 to TRBJ1-1; the D is unclear. Germline V lookup: CDR1 GTSNPN, CDR2 SVGIG (reference sequence). V gave up 5 bases and J gave up 4 bases, with 14 bases separating them. The CDR3 totals 13 residues. As DNA, the CDR3 is TGTGCCTGGGGGTCCGACATGGGCACTGAAGCTTTCTTT. Translated: CAWGSDMGTEAFF. Drawing the rest from reference TRBV30 and TRBJ1-1, the complete variable domain is SQTIHQWPATLVQPVGSPLSLECTVEGTSNPNLYWYRQAAGRGLQLLFYSVGIGQISSEVPQNLSASRPQDRQFILSSKKLLLSDSGFYLCAWGSDMGTEAFFGQGTRLTVV.

This clone was detected a few times. The chain has TRBV10-3 and TRBJ2-3; 12 bases map to TRBD2. J lost 4 bases, V lost 0 bases, and 2 bases had no gene match. The germline gives CDR1 ENHRY, CDR2 SYGVKD. The CDR3 runs 16 residues. CDR3 nucleotides: TGTGCCATCAGTGAGTCGGCTAGCGGGGGGGCAGATACGCAGTATTTT. Translation: CAISESASGGADTQYF.

CDR3 in amino acids: CASSYSRTGGNGYTF. The CDR3, as DNA: TGTGCCAGCAGTTACTCCAGGACAGGGGGCAATGGCTACACCTTC. V usage is TRBV6-5 and J usage is TRBJ1-2; 11 bases fit TRBD1. The germline CDR1 and CDR2 sequences are MNHEY and SVGAGI. Unmatched junction bases numbered 3, after V lost 0 bases and J lost 6 bases. This CDR3 has 15 residues.